This T cell receptor beta chain was profiled in a study of CD8+CD57+ T cells in acquired aplastic anemia. Study details: Quantities of DNA derived from sorted CD4+ and CD8+ cells averaged approximately 3 ug. Regarding the study as a whole: For CD8+ Simpson's diversity, patients and controls showed no significant difference. About 29 sequences, all CD8+ CDR3, were shared between patients and controls.

Concerning this clonotype: Its antigen is not known.

It was genomic DNA that served as the template for profiling TCR beta VDJ and CDR3. TCRdb itself ran the reads through MiXCR, one entry per CDR3 protein. This table holds under 75,000 distinct CDR3 sequences, roughly 50% found once. Germline CDR1 reads SQVTM; CDR2 reads ANQGSEA. This CDR3 has 13 residues. The junction had 5 bases not matched to a gene; V was cut back by 1 base and J by 6 bases. Sequenced: sorted CD4+, CD8+, or CD8+CD57+ T cells (not recorded which) from PBMCs. The source of this sequence is a human donor in good health, serving as a control. The chain is built from TRBV29-1 and TRBJ2-7, with 8 bases identical to TRBD1. CDR3: CSVEGDRFGEQYF. In DNA form, the CDR3 reads TGCAGCGTTGAAGGGGACAGGTTTGGCGAGCAGTACTTC.